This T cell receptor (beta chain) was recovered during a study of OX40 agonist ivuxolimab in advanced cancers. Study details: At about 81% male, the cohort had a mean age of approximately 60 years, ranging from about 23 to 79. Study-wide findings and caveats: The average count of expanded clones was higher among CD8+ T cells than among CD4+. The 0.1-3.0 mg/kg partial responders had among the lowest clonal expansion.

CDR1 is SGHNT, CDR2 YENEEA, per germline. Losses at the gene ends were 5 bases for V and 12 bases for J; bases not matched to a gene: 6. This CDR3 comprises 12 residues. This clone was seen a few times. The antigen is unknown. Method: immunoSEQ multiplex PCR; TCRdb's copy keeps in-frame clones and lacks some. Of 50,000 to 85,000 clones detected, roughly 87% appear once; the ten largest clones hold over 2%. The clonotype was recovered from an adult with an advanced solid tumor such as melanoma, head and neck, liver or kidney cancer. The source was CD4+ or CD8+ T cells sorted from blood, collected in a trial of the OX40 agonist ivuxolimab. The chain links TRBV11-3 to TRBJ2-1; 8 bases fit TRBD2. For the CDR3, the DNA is TGTGCCAGCAGCATCTCCGGGACTAGGCAGTTCTTC. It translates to CASSISGTRQFF.